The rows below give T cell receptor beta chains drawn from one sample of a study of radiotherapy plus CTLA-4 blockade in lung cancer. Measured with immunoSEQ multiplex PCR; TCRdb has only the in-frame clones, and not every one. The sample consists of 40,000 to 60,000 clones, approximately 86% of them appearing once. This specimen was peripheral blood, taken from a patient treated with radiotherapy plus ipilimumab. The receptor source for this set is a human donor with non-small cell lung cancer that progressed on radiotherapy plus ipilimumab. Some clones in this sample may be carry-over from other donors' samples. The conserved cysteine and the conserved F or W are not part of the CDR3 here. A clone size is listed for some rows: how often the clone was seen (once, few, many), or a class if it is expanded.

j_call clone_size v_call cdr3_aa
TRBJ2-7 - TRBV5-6 ASSLGGLASYEQY
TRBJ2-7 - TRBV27 ASSLDYNYEQY
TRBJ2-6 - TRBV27 ASSLWGPGANVLT
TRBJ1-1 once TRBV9 ASSVALQGTNTEAF
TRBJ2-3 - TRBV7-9 ASSPPFRGGDTQY
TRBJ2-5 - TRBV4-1 ASSQGREATQY
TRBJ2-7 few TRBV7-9 ASSLGTYTYEQY
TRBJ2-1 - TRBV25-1 ASSEYRGSYNEQF
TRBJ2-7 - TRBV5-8 ASSLGTGRYEQY
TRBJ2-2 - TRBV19 ASSSGTGATGELF
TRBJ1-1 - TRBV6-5 ASTVTGTDEAF
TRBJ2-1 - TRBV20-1 SGDSYNEQF
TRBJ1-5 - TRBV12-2 ASRVWGDRVPGQPQH
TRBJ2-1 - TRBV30 AWLLGRSEQF
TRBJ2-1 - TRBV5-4 ASSLAPGNEQF
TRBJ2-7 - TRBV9 ASSVGHASYEQY
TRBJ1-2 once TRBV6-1 ASGRVNYGYT
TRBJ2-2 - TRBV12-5 ASGLGQPRSTGELF
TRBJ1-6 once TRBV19 ATRGGPYNSPLH
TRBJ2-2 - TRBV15 ATSRSLATNTGELF
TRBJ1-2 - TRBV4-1 ASSQEASGYYGYT
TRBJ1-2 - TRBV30 AWSVSRTGGFYT
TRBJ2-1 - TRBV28 ASSVIQGLNNEQF
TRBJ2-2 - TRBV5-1 ASSLAFGELF
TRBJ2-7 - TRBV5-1 ASIGPSSYEQY
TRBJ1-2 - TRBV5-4 ASSVEVLVPGAGGNYGYT
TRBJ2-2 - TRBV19 ASSIGQGLAGELF
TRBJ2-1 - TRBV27 ASSRLAGGTTHNEQF
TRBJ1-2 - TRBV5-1 ASSIQGGNGYT
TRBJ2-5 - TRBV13 ASSRLAGGSKETQY
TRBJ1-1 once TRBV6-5 ASSYGQVNTEAF
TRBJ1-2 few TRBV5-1 ASSQEGGYTNYGYT
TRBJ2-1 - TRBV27 ASSSNTEQF
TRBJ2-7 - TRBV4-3 ASSPLAGDSYEQY
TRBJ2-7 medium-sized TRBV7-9 ASSLGTAFWDEQY
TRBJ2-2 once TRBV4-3 ASSPTGTGELF
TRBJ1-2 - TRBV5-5 ASSSRGAYGYT
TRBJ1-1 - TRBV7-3 ASSLTGDPTEAF
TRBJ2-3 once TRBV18 ASSYSSGGADTQY
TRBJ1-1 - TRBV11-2 ASSTPRPSGTEAF
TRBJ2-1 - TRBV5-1 ASSFSGGRGEQF
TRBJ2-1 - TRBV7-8 ASSKTEGLEQF
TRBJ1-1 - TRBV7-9 ASSFYRVGYTEAF
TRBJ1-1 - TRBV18 ASSLGQASTEAF
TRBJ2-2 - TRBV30 AWSLGLAGNTGELF
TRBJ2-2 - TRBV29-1 SGLGGTGELF
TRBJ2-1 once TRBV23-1 ASSQDRRGKEYNEQF
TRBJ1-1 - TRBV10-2 ASRTFRGDTEAF
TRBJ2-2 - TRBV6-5 ASSYSRDWELF
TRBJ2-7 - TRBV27 ASSSSRNPGEQY
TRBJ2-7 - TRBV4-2 ASSPPGQGIHEQY
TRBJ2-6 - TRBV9 ASSETGPGANVLT
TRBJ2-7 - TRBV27 AGGGRGVAYEQY
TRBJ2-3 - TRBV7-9 ASSLAGLAGGVADTQY
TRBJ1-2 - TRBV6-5 ASSFRDRVLTYGYT
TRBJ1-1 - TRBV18 ASSPGTGRTEAF
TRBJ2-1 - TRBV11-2 ASSLVTSGYNEQF
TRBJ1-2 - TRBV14 ASSQDPYGYT